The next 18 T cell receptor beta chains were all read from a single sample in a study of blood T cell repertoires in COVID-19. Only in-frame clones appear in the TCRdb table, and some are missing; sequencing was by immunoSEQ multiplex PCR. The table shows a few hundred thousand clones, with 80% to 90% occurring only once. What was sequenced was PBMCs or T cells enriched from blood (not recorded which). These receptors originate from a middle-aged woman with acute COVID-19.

CDR3 sequence reads: CASSPIGDRVQLVRDEQFF. CDR3 nucleotide sequence: TGTGCCAGCAGCCCAATCGGGGACAGGGTTCAACTGGTTCGGGATGAGCAGTTCTTC. The gene calls are TRBV9 and TRBJ2-1, with TRBD1 matching 9 bases. Germline assignment: CDR1 SGDLS and CDR2 YYNGEE. CDR3 length equals 19 residues. V shed 4 bases and J 8 bases; nucleotides not matched to a gene: 22.

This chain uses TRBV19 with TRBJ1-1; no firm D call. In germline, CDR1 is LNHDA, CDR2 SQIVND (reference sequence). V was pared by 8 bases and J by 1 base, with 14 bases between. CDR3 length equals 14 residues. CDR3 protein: CASCRQSGNTEAFF. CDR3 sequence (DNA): TGTGCCAGTTGTCGTCAGTCGGGGAACACTGAAGCTTTCTTT.

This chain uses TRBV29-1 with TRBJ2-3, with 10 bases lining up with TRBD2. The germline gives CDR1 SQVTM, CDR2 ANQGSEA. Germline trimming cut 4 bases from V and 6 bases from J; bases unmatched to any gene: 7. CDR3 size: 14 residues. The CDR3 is CSVGEGTSADTQYF. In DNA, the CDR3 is TGCAGCGTTGGGGAGGGGACTAGCGCTGATACGCAGTATTTT.

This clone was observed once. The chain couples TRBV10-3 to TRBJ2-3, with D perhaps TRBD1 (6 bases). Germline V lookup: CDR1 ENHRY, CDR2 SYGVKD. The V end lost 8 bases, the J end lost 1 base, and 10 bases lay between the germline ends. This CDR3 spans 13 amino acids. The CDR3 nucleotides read TGTGCCATCGAGGACAGCGGCACAGATACGCAGTATTTT. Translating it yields CAIEDSGTDTQYF.

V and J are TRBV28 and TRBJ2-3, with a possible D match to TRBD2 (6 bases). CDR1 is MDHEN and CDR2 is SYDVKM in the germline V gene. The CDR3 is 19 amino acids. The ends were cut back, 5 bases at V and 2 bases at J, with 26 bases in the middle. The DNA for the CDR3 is TGTGCCAGCAGTGGGGAGGATGAGGGCCCGATCCGGGTCACAGATACGCAGTATTTT. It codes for CASSGEDEGPIRVTDTQYF.

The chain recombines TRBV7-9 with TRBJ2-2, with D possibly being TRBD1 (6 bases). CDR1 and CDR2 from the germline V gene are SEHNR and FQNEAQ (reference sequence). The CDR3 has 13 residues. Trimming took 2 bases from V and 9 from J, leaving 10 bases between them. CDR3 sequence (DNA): TGTGCCAGCAGCTTAAGGGGGTCGTGGGAGCTGTTTTTT. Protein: CASSLRGSWELFF.

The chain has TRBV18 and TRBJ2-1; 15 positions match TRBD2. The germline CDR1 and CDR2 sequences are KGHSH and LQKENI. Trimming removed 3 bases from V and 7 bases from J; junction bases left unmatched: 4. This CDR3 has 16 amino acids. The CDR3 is CASSPKGLAGGNEQFF. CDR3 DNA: TGTGCCAGCTCACCGAAGGGACTAGCGGGAGGTAATGAGCAGTTCTTC.

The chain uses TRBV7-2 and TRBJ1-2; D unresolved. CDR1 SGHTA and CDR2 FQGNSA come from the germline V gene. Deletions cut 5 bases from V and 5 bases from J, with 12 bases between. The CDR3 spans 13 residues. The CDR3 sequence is CASSLVTEYGYTF. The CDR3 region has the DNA TGTGCCAGCAGCCTAGTTACAGAGTATGGCTACACCTTC.

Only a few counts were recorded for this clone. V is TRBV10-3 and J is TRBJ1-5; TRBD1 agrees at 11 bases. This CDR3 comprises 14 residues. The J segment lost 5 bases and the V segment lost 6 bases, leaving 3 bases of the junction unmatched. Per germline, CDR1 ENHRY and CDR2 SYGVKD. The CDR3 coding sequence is TGTGCCATCAGCCCGGGACAGGGGGATCAGCCCCAGCATTTT. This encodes CAISPGQGDQPQHF.

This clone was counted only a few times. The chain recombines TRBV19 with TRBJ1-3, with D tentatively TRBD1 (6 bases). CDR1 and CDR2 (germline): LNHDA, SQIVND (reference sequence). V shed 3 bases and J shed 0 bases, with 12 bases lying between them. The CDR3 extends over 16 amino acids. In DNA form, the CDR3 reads TGTGCCAGTAGTATGGTGCAGGGGTACTCTGGAAACACCATATATTTT. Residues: CASSMVQGYSGNTIYF. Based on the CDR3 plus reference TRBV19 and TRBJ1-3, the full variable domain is DGGITQSPKYLFRKEGQNVTLSCEQNLNHDAMYWYRQDPGQGLRLIYYSQIVNDFQKGDIAEGYSVSREKKESFPLTVTSAQKNPTAFYLCASSMVQGYSGNTIYFGEGSWLTVV.

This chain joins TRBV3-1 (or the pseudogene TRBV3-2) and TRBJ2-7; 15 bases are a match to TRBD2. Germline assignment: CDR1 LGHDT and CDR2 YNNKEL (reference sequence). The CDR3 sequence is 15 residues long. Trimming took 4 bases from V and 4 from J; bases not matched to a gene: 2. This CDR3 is CASSLGTSGGYEQYF. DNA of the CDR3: TGTGCCAGCAGCCTCGGGACTAGCGGGGGGTACGAGCAGTACTTC.

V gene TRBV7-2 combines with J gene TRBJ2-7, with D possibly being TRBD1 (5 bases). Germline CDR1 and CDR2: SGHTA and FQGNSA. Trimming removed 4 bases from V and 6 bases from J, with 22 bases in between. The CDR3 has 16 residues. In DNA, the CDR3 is TGTGCCAGCAGCTCTAACGGTCCCGTCGCTCAGGGCGAGCAGTACTTC. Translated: CASSSNGPVAQGEQYF.

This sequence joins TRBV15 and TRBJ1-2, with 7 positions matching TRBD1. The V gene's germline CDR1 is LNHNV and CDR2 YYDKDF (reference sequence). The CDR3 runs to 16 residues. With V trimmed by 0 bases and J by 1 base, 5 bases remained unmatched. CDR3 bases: TGTGCCACCAGCAGAGAAGGGGACAGCCTTAACTATGGCTACACCTTC. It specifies CATSREGDSLNYGYTF.

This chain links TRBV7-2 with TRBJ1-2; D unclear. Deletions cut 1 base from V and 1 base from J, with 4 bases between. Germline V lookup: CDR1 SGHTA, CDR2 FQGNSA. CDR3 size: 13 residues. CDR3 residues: CASSLDSNYGYTF. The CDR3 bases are TGTGCCAGCAGCTTAGACAGTAACTATGGCTACACCTTC.

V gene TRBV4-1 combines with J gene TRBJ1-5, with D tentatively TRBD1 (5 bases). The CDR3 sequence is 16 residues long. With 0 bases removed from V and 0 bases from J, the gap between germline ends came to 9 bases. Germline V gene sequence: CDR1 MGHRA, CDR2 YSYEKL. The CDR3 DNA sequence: TGCGCCAGCAGCCAAGATCCGGGGGTTAGCAATCAGCCCCAGCATTTT. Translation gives CASSQDPGVSNQPQHF.

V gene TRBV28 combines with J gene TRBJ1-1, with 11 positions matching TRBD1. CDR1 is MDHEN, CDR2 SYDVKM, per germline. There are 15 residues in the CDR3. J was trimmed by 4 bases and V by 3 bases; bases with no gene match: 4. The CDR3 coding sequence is TGTGCCAGCAGTTTTCGGGACAGGGGGGGCACTGAAGCTTTCTTT. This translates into CASSFRDRGGTEAFF.

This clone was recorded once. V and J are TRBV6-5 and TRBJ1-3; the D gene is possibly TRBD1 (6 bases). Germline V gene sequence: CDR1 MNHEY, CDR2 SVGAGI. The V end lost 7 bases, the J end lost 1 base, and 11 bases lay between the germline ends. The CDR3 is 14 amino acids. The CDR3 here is CASTETGSGNTIYF. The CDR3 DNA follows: TGTGCCAGCACCGAGACAGGTTCTGGAAACACCATATATTTT.

The CDR3 sequence: CASSLWGRGTDTQYF. The DNA of the CDR3 is TGTGCCAGCAGTTTGTGGGGGCGGGGCACAGATACGCAGTATTTT. V usage is TRBV28 and J usage is TRBJ2-3; TRBD1 is a possible D gene (6 bases). V lost 3 bases and J lost 1, with 11 bases in between. The CDR3 has 15 amino acids. Germline-derived CDR1 and CDR2 are MDHEN and SYDVKM.